This T cell receptor (beta chain) was sequenced for a study of Graves' ophthalmopathy and Graves' hyperthyroidism. The sample holds many counts of this clonotype. RNA transcripts provided the template for amplifying TCR beta CDR3 regions. RT-PCR in the first round used HTBI primers; a second-round multiplex PCR followed. A single record per CDR3 protein comes from TCRdb applying MiXCR to the multiplex PCR reads. Of around 670,000 distinct CDR3 sequences listed, around 40% were seen once; the top ten hold roughly 46%. With 4 bases removed from V and 5 bases from J, the gap between germline ends came to 9 bases. The germline V gene encodes CDR1 SNHLY and CDR2 FYNNEI. The length of the CDR3 is 13 residues.

The TCR originated in an adult man with Graves' ophthalmopathy. Sequencing used peripheral blood. This rearrangement joins TRBV2 to TRBJ1-5, with D possibly TRBD1 on 5 matching bases. The CDR3 coding sequence is TGTGCCAGCAGTGGGACAAGAGATCAGCCCCAGCATTTT. This codes for CASSGTRDQPQHF.